The 13 T cell receptor beta chains reported below all come from one sample, sequenced in a study of CD8 T cells in ankylosing spondylitis. Findings and caveats of the study: There was a TCR beta motif, made of 7 or 8 highly homologous variants, that appeared characteristic of ankylosing spondylitis blood.

No antigens are known for them. Each CDR3 protein is one row after TCRdb ran MiXCR on the 5' RACE reads. The top ten clones hold under 20% of a sample with 670,000 or so distinct CDR3 sequences, roughly 19% of them seen once. The material sequenced was blood, either unsorted or a sorted T cell fraction (not recorded which). Every receptor here comes from a male donor with ankylosing spondylitis.

This clonotype was counted between two and nine times. This rearrangement joins TRBV20-1 to TRBJ2-3, with D hard to call. The CDR3 spans 14 residues. Germline V CDR1 and CDR2: DFQATT, SNEGSKA (reference sequence). Trimming cost V 3 bases and J 2 bases, with 12 bases left between them. The CDR3 here is CSARHRSITDTQYF. CDR3 bases: TGCAGTGCTAGGCACCGGTCCATCACAGATACGCAGTATTTT.

This clonotype was recorded only once. V usage is TRBV20-1 and J usage is TRBJ2-1; the D gene is possibly TRBD2 (5 bases). V dropped 3 bases and J dropped 0 bases, with 12 bases sitting between them. This CDR3 has 15 amino acids. Looked up from germline, CDR1 is DFQATT and CDR2 is SNEGSKA (reference sequence). This chain's CDR3 is CSARGAGPSYNEQFF. For the CDR3, the DNA is TGCAGTGCTAGGGGAGCTGGACCCTCCTACAATGAGCAGTTCTTC.

In this sample, this clonotype turned up a few times. The chain uses TRBV7-9 and TRBJ1-5, with a possible D match to TRBD1 (6 bases). Germline CDR1 SEHNR, CDR2 FQNEAQ (reference sequence). V gave up 4 bases and J gave up 3 bases, with 10 bases separating them. The CDR3 is made up of 14 amino acids. This chain's CDR3 is CASSSRDNNQPQHF. CDR3 DNA: TGTGCCAGCAGCTCCCGGGACAACAATCAGCCCCAGCATTTT.

J is TRBJ1-2 and V is TRBV20-1; no clear D. Trimming shortened V by 3 bases and J by 2 bases, and 10 bases separated the two germline ends. CDR3 length: 13 amino acids. Germline loops: CDR1 DFQATT, CDR2 SNEGSKA (reference sequence). Here the CDR3 DNA reads TGCAGTGCTAGGGATACACCCAACTATGGCTACACCTTC. Translation: CSARDTPNYGYTF.

CDR3 residues: CASSEALGQGGTEAFF. The CDR3 bases are TGTGCCAGCAGTGAAGCGCTTGGGCAGGGAGGCACTGAAGCTTTCTTT. This chain uses TRBV2 with TRBJ1-1; the D gene is possibly TRBD1 (5 bases). Trimming took off 0 bases at V and 4 bases at J, with 15 bases between the two ends. In germline, CDR1 is SNHLY, CDR2 FYNNEI. This CDR3 comprises 16 residues.

This clonotype was seen a few times. J is TRBJ2-5 and V is TRBV20-1; no firm D call. This CDR3 comprises 10 residues. Germline values: CDR1 DFQATT, CDR2 SNEGSKA (reference sequence). The CDR3 here is CSIAQETQYF. CDR3 in DNA: TGCAGCATAGCCCAAGAGACCCAGTACTTC.

The chain carries TRBV7-2 and TRBJ2-3; D uncertain. The ends were cut back, 5 bases at V and 3 bases at J, with 6 bases in the middle. The CDR3 is 12 amino acids. Germline CDR1 reads SGHTA; CDR2 reads FQGNSA. CDR3 residues: CASSDGTDTQYF. The CDR3 nucleotides are TGTGCCAGCAGCGACGGGACAGATACGCAGTATTTT.

This sequence joins TRBV20-1 and TRBJ1-5; tentative D call: TRBD1 (5 bases). The V gene lost 3 bases and the J gene lost 2 bases, with 14 bases spanning the gap. The CDR3 contains 15 residues. Germline loops: CDR1 DFQATT, CDR2 SNEGSKA (reference sequence). The CDR3 protein is CSARQGNGGNQPQHF. The CDR3 nucleotides read TGCAGTGCTAGGCAGGGCAATGGGGGCAATCAGCCCCAGCATTTT.

This clonotype has only a few counts. This chain joins TRBV6-1 and TRBJ2-5; tentative D call: TRBD1 (6 bases). With 4 bases removed from V and 5 bases from J, the gap between germline ends came to 14 bases. The CDR3 is 14 amino acids. In germline, CDR1 is MNHNS, CDR2 SASEGT. The CDR3 protein is CASSVTGWGETQYF. The CDR3 DNA is TGTGCCAGCAGTGTTACAGGGTGGGGCGAGACCCAGTACTTC.

The rearrangement links TRBV20-1 to TRBJ1-6, with a possible D match to TRBD1 (6 bases). The V gene lost 5 bases and the J gene lost 9 bases, with 14 bases spanning the gap. CDR1 and CDR2 (germline): DFQATT, SNEGSKA (reference sequence). The CDR3 totals 13 residues. The CDR3 DNA reads as TGCAGTGCTCCTCGGGGGGCGGGTTCACCCCTCCACTTT. Protein: CSAPRGAGSPLHF.

The chain couples TRBV18 to TRBJ2-7; 10 nucleotides align to TRBD1. Per the germline V gene, CDR1 is KGHSH and CDR2 is LQKENI. This CDR3 contains 16 residues. V trimming: 5 bases; J trimming: 1 base; junction bases outside the gene matches: 8. The CDR3 nucleotides read TGTGCCAGCTCAGATACCGGGACAGGGGTGTCCTACGAGCAGTACTTC. Its translation: CASSDTGTGVSYEQYF.

The chain has TRBV6-2 or TRBV6-3 and TRBJ2-1; either TRBD1 or TRBD2 may supply D (5 bases each). Trimming took 9 bases from V and 3 from J, leaving 12 bases between them. Germline lookup yields CDR1 MNHEY and CDR2 SVGEGT. This CDR3 is 13 amino acids long. CDR3 sequence (DNA): TGTGCCAGGGGGGACCCCCACTACAATGAGCAGTTCTTC. It encodes CARGDPHYNEQFF.

The chain recombines TRBV6-2 or TRBV6-3 with TRBJ2-5; D ambiguous. The germline V and J ends were trimmed by 7 bases and 2 bases, with 8 bases remaining between them. CDR1 is MNHEY, CDR2 SVGEGT, per germline. The CDR3 extends over 12 amino acids. The CDR3 DNA is TGTGCCAGCATCGACGTACAAGAGACCCAGTACTTC. Its protein is CASIDVQETQYF.